The 28 T cell receptor beta chains listed next were all sequenced from one sample in a study of shared clonotypes between healthy human individuals. CD45RO-negative cells were positively selected for CCR7, leaving out terminally differentiated effector memory CD45RA+ cells. Using immunoSEQ multiplex PCR, the repertoire was profiled, and TCRdb retains in-frame clones only, with some absent. The sample lists roughly 1,800,000 clones, about 95% seen once, with approximately 1% in the top ten. The source material was naive CD8+ T cells sorted from blood. The source of these receptors is a man aged 18 to 35 in good health.

The CDR3 loop is CAWSGGGAEQFF. CDR3 DNA sequence: TGTGCCTGGAGTGGTGGGGGGGCTGAGCAGTTCTTC. The V gene is TRBV30, the J gene TRBJ2-1, with D perhaps matching TRBD2 (7 bases). V gave up 1 base and J gave up 9 bases, with 10 bases separating them. Looked up from germline, CDR1 is GTSNPN and CDR2 is SVGIG (reference sequence). The length of the CDR3 is 12 residues.

The chain carries TRBV28 and TRBJ1-1; TRBD1 might be the D (5 bases). V lost 6 bases to trimming and J lost 1 base, with 15 bases between them. Germline CDR1 reads MDHEN; CDR2 reads SYDVKM. The CDR3 runs to 15 residues. Here the CDR3 DNA reads TGTGCCAGCAGCTACCGGGGGGGGACGAACACTGAAGCTTTCTTT. The encoded protein is CASSYRGGTNTEAFF.

The chain has TRBV5-1 and TRBJ2-7; 9 nucleotides line up with TRBD1. The CDR3 is 15 residues long. V gave up 2 bases and J gave up 5 bases; unmatched junction bases: 8. Germline CDR1 SGHRS, CDR2 YFSETQ. The CDR3 DNA is TGCGCCAGCAGCTTCACCGGGACAGGGAGTCACGAGCAGTACTTC. Translation: CASSFTGTGSHEQYF. The full variable domain, completed using reference TRBV5-1 and TRBJ2-7, is KAGVTQTPRYLIKTRGQQVTLSCSPISGHRSVSWYQQTPGQGLQFLFEYFSETQRNKGNFPGRFSGRQFSNSRSEMNVSTLELGDSALYLCASSFTGTGSHEQYFGPGTRLTVT.

Here the CDR3 reads CASSLIGSTDTQYF. DNA of the CDR3: TGTGCCAGCAGCTTAATCGGGAGCACAGATACGCAGTATTTT. The J gene is TRBJ2-3, the V gene TRBV7-9; D is unresolved. Trimming left V 2 bases short and J 0 bases short, with 6 bases between. The CDR3 extends over 14 amino acids. Germline V lookup: CDR1 SEHNR, CDR2 FQNEAQ (reference sequence).

This clone was detected once. The genes are TRBV7-9 and TRBJ2-7, with TRBD1 as a possible D gene (6 bases). Germline lookup yields CDR1 SEHNR and CDR2 FQNEAQ (reference sequence). This CDR3 spans 15 amino acids. Trimming took 6 bases from V and 0 from J, leaving 15 bases between them. The DNA of the CDR3 is TGTGCCAGCAGTTTCGGGACATTAGACTCCTACGAGCAGTACTTC. Its protein is CASSFGTLDSYEQYF. Combining the CDR3 with reference TRBV7-9 and TRBJ2-7 gives the whole variable domain DTGVSQNPRHKITKRGQNVTFRCDPISEHNRLYWYRQTLGQGPEFLTYFQNEAQLEKSRLLSDRFSAERPKGSFSTLEIQRTEQGDSAMYLCASSFGTLDSYEQYFGPGTRLTVT.

The CDR3 reads CATSRGGGVEQFF. The CDR3 DNA sequence: TGTGCCACCAGCAGAGGAGGAGGGGTTGAGCAGTTCTTC. This chain links TRBV15 with TRBJ2-1; a weak D match, TRBD2 (6 bases). The CDR3 loop spans 13 amino acids. Germline CDR1 reads LNHNV; CDR2 reads YYDKDF (reference sequence). Trimming pared 1 base from V and 9 bases from J, leaving 10 bases between.

V usage is TRBV13 and J usage is TRBJ2-3; 14 nucleotides line up with TRBD2. Trimming took 1 base from V and 1 from J; bases not matched to a gene: 1. The CDR3 consists of 17 residues. CDR1 PRHDT and CDR2 FYEKMQ come from the germline V gene (reference sequence). CDR3: CASSLEGLAGGTDTQYF. CDR3 nucleotide sequence: TGTGCCAGCAGCTTAGAGGGACTAGCGGGGGGCACAGATACGCAGTATTTT.

V and J are TRBV4-3 and TRBJ2-2; 9 bases are a match to TRBD2. Looked up from germline, CDR1 is LGHNA and CDR2 is YSLEER. V trimming: 1 base; J trimming: 0 bases; junction bases outside the gene matches: 6. The CDR3 is 18 residues long. As DNA, the CDR3 is TGCGCCAGCAGCCAAGGGCTAGCGGGGATCGCGAACACCGGGGAGCTGTTTTTT. This sequence encodes CASSQGLAGIANTGELFF.

The chain recombines TRBV7-3 with TRBJ2-7, with 9 bases that match TRBD1. Losses at the gene ends were 5 bases for V and 6 bases for J; bases not matched to a gene: 8. Germline CDR1 SGHTA, CDR2 FQGTGA. CDR3 size: 14 residues. In DNA, the CDR3 is TGTGCCAGCAGCGACGGACAGGGGTACGTCGAGCAGTACTTC. Protein: CASSDGQGYVEQYF.

The chain combines TRBV5-1 with TRBJ2-5; D is unclear. CDR1 is SGHRS and CDR2 is YFSETQ in the germline V gene. The ends were cut back, 0 bases at V and 1 base at J, with 13 bases in the middle. The CDR3 length is 16 residues. In nucleotides, the CDR3 is TGCGCCAGCAGCTTGGGGGCTGCGCAGTCCCAAGAGACCCAGTACTTC. Its translation is CASSLGAAQSQETQYF.

On this clone: This same CDR3 is encoded by further DNA sequences in the sample. The CDR3 nucleotides are TGTGCCAGCAGCGTAGAGGGGCTGGATGAAAAACTGTTTTTT. Protein: CASSVEGLDEKLFF. This chain uses TRBV9 with TRBJ1-4; a weak D match, TRBD1 (5 bases). CDR1 is SGDLS and CDR2 is YYNGEE in the germline V gene. V lost 0 bases and J lost 6, with 9 bases in between. The CDR3 covers 14 residues.

As to this clone: Other DNA sequences within the sample encode an identical CDR3. The chain couples TRBV29-1 to TRBJ2-7, with D hard to call. The CDR3 runs to 13 residues. The V gene lost 0 bases and the J gene lost 0 bases, with 6 bases spanning the gap. Germline values: CDR1 SQVTM, CDR2 ANQGSEA. The CDR3 sequence is CSVEEGSSYEQYF. The CDR3 DNA is TGCAGCGTTGAAGAGGGAAGCTCCTACGAGCAGTACTTC.

The chain combines TRBV4-1 with TRBJ2-7; 7 positions match TRBD2. This CDR3 is 13 amino acids long. J gave up 4 bases and V 5 bases, and 5 bases lay outside the gene matches. Germline V lookup: CDR1 MGHRA, CDR2 YSYEKL. CDR3 loop: CASSGTNKYEQYF. Here the CDR3 DNA reads TGCGCCAGCAGCGGGACTAATAAATACGAGCAGTACTTC.

As regards this clone: Distinct nucleotide sequences in the sample also encode this CDR3. J is TRBJ2-7 and V is TRBV6-5; D uncertain. This CDR3 has 12 residues. Germline CDR1 is MNHEY and CDR2 is SVGAGI. V was cut by 4 bases and J by 2 bases, with 6 bases left in between. The CDR3: CASSSGPYEQYF. CDR3 DNA sequence: TGTGCCAGCAGTTCCGGCCCCTACGAGCAGTACTTC.

The rearrangement joins TRBV9 to TRBJ1-3, with no clear D. This CDR3 spans 15 amino acids. Germline V gene sequence: CDR1 SGDLS, CDR2 YYNGEE. The V and J ends lost 0 bases and 4 bases respectively, with 11 bases between them. The CDR3 protein is CASSVDGDGGNTIYF. CDR3 DNA: TGTGCCAGCAGCGTAGATGGCGATGGAGGAAACACCATATATTTT.

This rearrangement joins TRBV10-1 to TRBJ2-1; perhaps TRBD2 as D (6 bases). The length of the CDR3 is 13 residues. With 2 bases removed from V and 8 bases from J, the gap between germline ends came to 10 bases. Per the germline V gene, CDR1 is WNHNN and CDR2 is SYGVQD (reference sequence). CDR3 nucleotides: TGCGCCAGCAGTGAGACCCGCGGGGATGAGCAGTTCTTC. Its protein is CASSETRGDEQFF.

For this clone: This sample also contains other DNA sequences that code for the same CDR3. This chain joins TRBV28 and TRBJ2-5; no definite D call. This CDR3 contains 11 residues. CDR1 is MDHEN and CDR2 is SYDVKM in the germline V gene. V lost 5 bases and J lost 3, with 4 bases in between. CDR3 DNA: TGTGCCAGCAGTCTCGAAGAGACCCAGTACTTC. Residues: CASSLEETQYF.

This chain joins TRBV9 and TRBJ2-3; TRBD2 matches at 11 bases. The V gene end was trimmed by 0 bases and the J gene end by 0 bases; junction bases not matched to a gene: 6. Germline CDR1 is SGDLS and CDR2 is YYNGEE. CDR3 length: 18 amino acids. CDR3 amino acids: CASSVVGLAGGSTDTQYF. CDR3 DNA sequence: TGTGCCAGCAGCGTAGTCGGGCTAGCGGGAGGTAGCACAGATACGCAGTATTTT.

For this clone: In the same sample, other DNA sequences code for this CDR3. The V call is TRBV9, the J call TRBJ2-7; tentatively, D is TRBD1 or TRBD2 (5 bases each). V was trimmed by 0 bases and J by 4 bases, leaving 8 bases between them. This CDR3 comprises 13 residues. CDR1 SGDLS and CDR2 YYNGEE come from the germline V gene. In DNA, the CDR3 is TGTGCCAGCAGCGTAGATGGGGGTTACGAGCAGTACTTC. This sequence encodes CASSVDGGYEQYF.

The gene calls are TRBV7-9 and TRBJ1-6; possible D gene TRBD1, 5 bases. CDR1 and CDR2 from the germline V gene are SEHNR and FQNEAQ (reference sequence). The CDR3 runs 13 residues. V was shortened by 5 bases and J by 12 bases, with 14 bases between the two germline ends. This CDR3 reads CASSVGTQEPLHF. As DNA, the CDR3 is TGTGCCAGCAGCGTCGGGACCCAGGAACCCCTCCACTTT.

V gene TRBV4-3 combines with J gene TRBJ2-7; no firm D call. Germline CDR1 reads LGHNA; CDR2 reads YSLEER. V lost 4 bases to trimming and J lost 7 bases, with 14 bases between them. The CDR3 sequence is 13 residues long. The CDR3: CASSLDPGGEQYF. The CDR3 DNA sequence: TGCGCCAGCAGCCTAGACCCGGGTGGGGAGCAGTACTTC.

The gene calls are TRBV10-1 and TRBJ2-2; D unclear. The CDR3 consists of 15 residues. The V gene's germline CDR1 is WNHNN and CDR2 SYGVQD (reference sequence). Trimming pared 3 bases from V and 1 base from J, leaving 9 bases between. The CDR3 nucleotides read TGCGCCAGCAGTGATCCGGGTTGGAACACCGGGGAGCTGTTTTTT. Translated: CASSDPGWNTGELFF.

The rearrangement joins TRBV27 to TRBJ2-1; 8 bases align to TRBD1. CDR3 size: 16 residues. The germline gives CDR1 MNHEY, CDR2 SMNVEV (reference sequence). V shed 1 base and J 6 bases; nucleotides not matched to a gene: 8. CDR3 residues: CASSLLVSGGLNEQFF. CDR3 coding DNA: TGTGCCAGCAGTTTATTGGTCTCAGGGGGCCTCAATGAGCAGTTCTTC.

The chain links TRBV27 to TRBJ2-1, with D unclear. CDR1 and CDR2 from the germline V gene are MNHEY and SMNVEV (reference sequence). The CDR3 is 13 residues long. Trimming shortened V by 6 bases and J by 7 bases, and 13 bases separated the two germline ends. DNA for the CDR3: TGTGCCAGCAGCTTGGGTCGTTTGAATGAGCAGTTCTTC. Translated: CASSLGRLNEQFF.

The chain combines TRBV29-1 with TRBJ2-2, with D perhaps given as TRBD1 or TRBD2 (6 bases each). The CDR3 has 17 residues. Germline V gene data show CDR1 as SQVTM and CDR2 as ANQGSEA. Trimming removed 2 bases at V and 2 bases at J, with 18 bases between. The CDR3 DNA sequence: TGCAGCGTTGAAACGACGGGACGGGGGCTTAACACCGGGGAGCTGTTTTTT. It translates to CSVETTGRGLNTGELFF.

The chain has TRBV2 and TRBJ2-7; D possibly matches TRBD1 or TRBD2 (5 bases each). The length of the CDR3 is 14 residues. The germline CDR1 and CDR2 sequences are SNHLY and FYNNEI. Trimming shortened V by 7 bases and J by 4 bases, and 17 bases separated the two germline ends. For the CDR3, the DNA is TGTGCCAGCACCTGGGGACGATCCGCTTACGAGCAGTACTTC. It encodes CASTWGRSAYEQYF.

V usage is TRBV9 and J usage is TRBJ2-7; no definite D call. The ends were cut back, 4 bases at V and 3 bases at J, with 11 bases in the middle. The CDR3 is made up of 13 amino acids. Germline values: CDR1 SGDLS, CDR2 YYNGEE. The chain's CDR3 is CASSLQPSYEQYF. The CDR3 DNA reads as TGTGCCAGCAGCCTCCAACCCAGCTACGAGCAGTACTTC.

V is TRBV6-5 and J is TRBJ2-7; D is unclear. The V gene's germline CDR1 is MNHEY and CDR2 SVGAGI. The CDR3 is 12 residues long. Trimming shortened V by 6 bases and J by 0 bases, and 6 bases separated the two germline ends. The CDR3 here is CASRTNSYEQYF. The CDR3 bases are TGTGCCAGCAGGACCAACTCCTACGAGCAGTACTTC.